Given below is one T cell receptor beta chain in context. As yet, its antigen is unknown. This entry comes from a study of cytomegalovirus exposure and HLA in healthy donors. Study results and caveats: Generally TCR sequences proved uncommon, though certain public TCRs appeared in numerous donors. Confirmation was obtained in vitro that a few CMV-associated chains are specific for CMV antigens. The authors enumerated roughly 180 TCR beta chains as linked to cytomegalovirus.

Clones were read by immunoSEQ multiplex PCR, and TCRdb kept only the in-frame ones, dropping some. Among roughly 270,000 clones listed, approximately 88% were seen once. The donors belonged to the roughly 110-subject validation cohort, separate from the roughly 670-subject first cohort. There are 16 residues in the CDR3. J was trimmed by 0 bases and V by 3 bases; bases with no gene match: 0. From germline, CDR1 is KGHSH and CDR2 LQKENI. This TCR was sampled from a woman aged 18 to 35 in good health and CMV-seronegative. The source material was PBMCs. This chain joins TRBV18 and TRBJ2-1, with 12 bases matching TRBD2. CDR3 DNA sequence: TGTGCCAGCTCACCGGGACTAGCGGGCTCCTACAATGAGCAGTTCTTC. Translated, it gives CASSPGLAGSYNEQFF. Supplemented by reference TRBV18 and TRBJ2-1, the full variable domain reads NAGVMQNPRHLVRRRGQEARLRCSPMKGHSHVYWYRQLPEEGLKFMVYLQKENIIDESGMPKERFSAEFPKEGPSILRIQQVVRGDSAAYFCASSPGLAGSYNEQFFGPGTRLTVL.